The 23 T cell receptor beta chains presented below share a single source sample, sequenced in a study of T cell responses to AZD1222 COVID-19 vaccine. Only in-frame clones appear in the TCRdb table, and some are missing; sequencing was by immunoSEQ multiplex PCR. The data hold 90,000 to 150,000 clones, with about 86% observed a single time. The sequencing used peripheral blood, collected 28 days after the second AZD1222 dose. The receptor source for this set is an adult who received the AZD1222 COVID-19 vaccine.

This clone occurred once. This chain connects TRBV9 to TRBJ1-3; D is undetermined. The CDR3 sequence is 16 residues long. Germline CDR1 and CDR2: SGDLS and YYNGEE. The V end was cut by 3 bases, the J end by 0 bases, with 13 bases between. The CDR3 DNA reads as TGTGCCAGCAGCGACACCCGGAGGATCTCTGGAAACACCATATATTTT. Protein product: CASSDTRRISGNTIYF.

The rearrangement uses TRBV7-9 and TRBJ1-3; no reliable D call. The V gene's germline CDR1 is SEHNR and CDR2 FQNEAQ (reference sequence). V was cut by 4 bases and J by 2 bases, with 9 bases left in between. CDR3 length: 14 amino acids. The CDR3 DNA reads as TGTGCCAGCAGCTCCCAAGGAACTGGAAACACCATATATTTT. Translation gives CASSSQGTGNTIYF. The variable domain in full, completed from reference TRBV7-9 and TRBJ1-3, reads DTGVSQNPRHKITKRGQNVTFRCDPISEHNRLYWYRQTLGQGPEFLTYFQNEAQLEKSRLLSDRFSAERPKGSFSTLEIQRTEQGDSAMYLCASSSQGTGNTIYFGEGSWLTVV.

The V and J genes are TRBV5-6 and TRBJ2-3; D unclear. The CDR3 covers 14 residues. CDR1 and CDR2 from the germline V gene are SGHDT and YYEEEE. V lost 4 bases and J lost 0, with 9 bases in between. CDR3 residues: CASSPGYSTDTQYF. The CDR3 DNA reads as TGTGCCAGCAGCCCCGGATACAGCACAGATACGCAGTATTTT. The entire variable domain, with the rest obtained from reference TRBV5-6 and TRBJ2-3, is as follows: DAGVTQSPTHLIKTRGQQVTLRCSPKSGHDTVSWYQQALGQGPQFIFQYYEEEERQRGNFPDRFSGHQFPNYSSELNVNALLLGDSALYLCASSPGYSTDTQYFGPGTRLTVL.

The chain couples TRBV7-2 to TRBJ1-6; 8 bases align to TRBD1. Germline V lookup: CDR1 SGHTA, CDR2 FQGNSA. This CDR3 is 18 amino acids long. The trim removed 1 base at V and 5 bases at J, leaving 10 bases unmatched. Here the CDR3 reads CASSLETGVPSNNSPLHF. The CDR3 DNA reads as TGTGCCAGCAGCTTAGAGACAGGGGTCCCGAGTAATAATTCACCCCTCCACTTT.

The chain recombines TRBV20-1 with TRBJ2-3; 10 bases agree with TRBD2. Germline CDR1 reads DFQATT; CDR2 reads SNEGSKA (reference sequence). The CDR3 has 14 residues. V trimming: 4 bases; J trimming: 8 bases; junction bases outside the gene matches: 9. The CDR3: CSANENLAGATQYF. CDR3 in DNA: TGCAGTGCTAATGAAAACCTAGCGGGAGCTACGCAGTATTTT.

The V gene is TRBV19, the J gene TRBJ1-5; no firm D call. This CDR3 has 15 residues. V lost 6 bases, J lost 1 base, and 13 bases lay in between. Germline loops: CDR1 LNHDA, CDR2 SQIVND (reference sequence). As DNA, the CDR3 is TGTGCCAGTAGATCACGGGCGCAAAGCAATCAGCCCCAGCATTTT. Translation gives CASRSRAQSNQPQHF. The complete variable domain, with remaining parts taken from reference TRBV19 and TRBJ1-5, reads DGGITQSPKYLFRKEGQNVTLSCEQNLNHDAMYWYRQDPGQGLRLIYYSQIVNDFQKGDIAEGYSVSREKKESFPLTVTSAQKNPTAFYLCASRSRAQSNQPQHFGDGTRLSIL.

This clone was picked up a small number of times. V gene TRBV19 combines with J gene TRBJ1-1; D remains unclear. Trimming removed 4 bases from V and 5 bases from J, with 20 bases in between. There are 16 residues in the CDR3. Germline CDR1 and CDR2: LNHDA and SQIVND (reference sequence). This chain's CDR3 is CASSSLSQNRGTEAFF. The DNA of the CDR3 is TGTGCCAGTAGTAGTCTGTCCCAGAATCGAGGGACTGAAGCTTTCTTT.

The chain joins TRBV30 to TRBJ1-1; possible D gene TRBD1, 5 bases. This CDR3 is 12 amino acids long. Germline values: CDR1 GTSNPN, CDR2 SVGIG (reference sequence). The V and J ends lost 2 bases and 6 bases respectively, with 10 bases between them. The CDR3 DNA reads as TGTGCCTGGAGTCTGGCAGGGCCTGAAGCTTTCTTT. It is translated as CAWSLAGPEAFF.

This sequence joins TRBV4-1 and TRBJ1-3, with 8 bases lining up with TRBD1. J lost 1 base, V lost 2 bases, and 7 bases had no gene match. The CDR3 is made up of 17 amino acids. CDR1 and CDR2 (germline): MGHRA, YSYEKL. CDR3 loop: CASSQRDRPISGNTIYF. The CDR3 bases are TGCGCCAGCAGCCAAAGGGACAGGCCAATTTCTGGAAACACCATATATTTT.

The V call is TRBV19, the J call TRBJ2-7, with TRBD2 matching over 12 bases. Per the germline V gene, CDR1 is LNHDA and CDR2 is SQIVND (reference sequence). The CDR3 is 14 amino acids. V gave up 4 bases and J gave up 7 bases; unmatched junction bases: 5. The CDR3 DNA is TGTGCCAGTAGTACTTCTCTAGCGGGAGGGGAGCAGTACTTC. Translated: CASSTSLAGGEQYF.

This chain links TRBV5-4 with TRBJ2-2, with TRBD1 as a possible D gene (5 bases). CDR1 is SGHNT, CDR2 YYREEE, per germline (reference sequence). This CDR3 comprises 14 residues. V was shortened by 5 bases and J by 0 bases, with 8 bases between the two germline ends. CDR3 residues: CASSRGSNTGELFF. The CDR3 DNA follows: TGTGCCAGCAGTAGGGGTTCGAACACCGGGGAGCTGTTTTTT.

This rearrangement joins TRBV3-1 (or the pseudogene TRBV3-2) to TRBJ1-6, with D unresolved. This CDR3 has 17 residues. Per germline, CDR1 LGHDT and CDR2 YNNKEL (reference sequence). The V gene lost 1 base and the J gene lost 8 bases, with 18 bases spanning the gap. The CDR3 nucleotides read TGTGCCAGCAGCCAAGCCCCCATAATTCTTGGAGATTCACCCCTCCACTTT. It encodes CASSQAPIILGDSPLHF.

The chain joins TRBV29-1 to TRBJ1-1; TRBD1 matches 10 bases. J was trimmed by 1 base and V by 7 bases; bases with no gene match: 3. This CDR3 spans 13 amino acids. The germline V gene has CDR1 SQVTM and CDR2 ANQGSEA. The CDR3 DNA reads TGCAGCGGCGGGGACAGGGGGAACACTGAAGCTTTCTTT. Its translation: CSGGDRGNTEAFF.

The chain employs TRBV10-3 and TRBJ1-1; possible D gene TRBD1, 5 bases. With 0 bases removed from V and 7 bases from J, the gap between germline ends came to 9 bases. The CDR3 extends over 13 amino acids. Germline values: CDR1 ENHRY, CDR2 SYGVKD. The CDR3 DNA reads TGTGCCATCAGTGAGTCGGGGGACGGTGAAGCTTTCTTT. Protein sequence: CAISESGDGEAFF.

This clone was picked up one time. The chain carries TRBV15 and TRBJ1-3; D not resolved. CDR3 length equals 15 residues. Trimming stripped 4 bases from V and 0 bases from J, with 10 bases between. Germline values: CDR1 LNHNV, CDR2 YYDKDF (reference sequence). CDR3 region: CATSTGRSSGNTIYF. The CDR3 nucleotides are TGTGCCACCAGCACCGGACGGTCCTCTGGAAACACCATATATTTT.

This clone was counted a single time. V and J are TRBV5-8 and TRBJ2-7; the D gene is possibly TRBD1 (5 bases). The CDR3 runs to 16 residues. The V end was cut by 2 bases, the J end by 3 bases, with 18 bases between. From germline, CDR1 is SGHTS and CDR2 YDEGEE. The CDR3 DNA reads TGTGCCAGCAGCTTCAGGGCAGAGATCCTCCACTACGAGCAGTACTTC. This sequence encodes CASSFRAEILHYEQYF.

This chain uses TRBV24-1 with TRBJ2-1; TRBD1 might be the D (5 bases). V gave up 4 bases and J gave up 0 bases, with 15 bases separating them. CDR3 length equals 17 residues. Germline CDR1 KGHDR, CDR2 SFDVKD. CDR3 nucleotides: TGTGCCACCAGTGACAAGGGGCCTCATAGCTCCTACAATGAGCAGTTCTTC. It specifies CATSDKGPHSSYNEQFF.

CDR3 nucleotide sequence: TGTGCCAGCAGCGAATATAAATCCTACAATGAGCAGTTCTTC. This encodes CASSEYKSYNEQFF. The rearrangement uses TRBV11-3 and TRBJ2-1, with no clear D. The CDR3 length is 14 residues. Germline-derived CDR1 and CDR2 are SGHNT and YENEEA. Trimming pared 5 bases from V and 1 base from J, leaving 9 bases between.

The DNA of the CDR3 is TGTGCCATCACCTTGGGACCCTACAATGAGCAGTTCTTC. It codes for CAITLGPYNEQFF. The rearrangement joins TRBV10-3 to TRBJ2-1, with D tentatively TRBD1 or TRBD2 (5 bases each). The CDR3 length is 13 residues. Looked up from germline, CDR1 is ENHRY and CDR2 is SYGVKD. V dropped 7 bases and J dropped 2 bases, with 9 bases sitting between them.

The gene calls are TRBV27 and TRBJ2-3; perhaps D is TRBD1 or TRBD2 (5 bases each). The germline V and J ends were trimmed by 3 bases and 1 base, with 14 bases remaining between them. This CDR3 has 16 residues. In germline, CDR1 is MNHEY, CDR2 SMNVEV (reference sequence). CDR3 region: CASSLWGTRRTDTQYF. CDR3 bases: TGTGCCAGCAGTTTGTGGGGGACGCGACGCACAGATACGCAGTATTTT.

The chain employs TRBV28 and TRBJ1-2; perhaps TRBD1 as D (6 bases). The CDR3 has 14 residues. The germline gives CDR1 MDHEN, CDR2 SYDVKM. The V gene lost 3 bases and the J gene lost 6 bases, with 14 bases spanning the gap. The CDR3 loop is CASSLRQDIHGYTF. The CDR3 nucleotides read TGTGCCAGCAGTTTGCGACAGGATATACATGGCTACACCTTC.

The J gene is TRBJ1-5, the V gene TRBV5-5; TRBD1 agrees at 9 bases. Germline V gene data show CDR1 as SGHKS and CDR2 as YYEKEE (reference sequence). CDR3 length: 15 residues. V lost 4 bases, J lost 4 bases, and 6 bases stayed unmatched. The CDR3 region has the DNA TGTGCCAGCAGCCGCACCGGGACAGGGAATCAGCCCCAGCATTTT. Its protein is CASSRTGTGNQPQHF. Using reference TRBV5-5 and TRBJ1-5 for the parts outside the CDR3, the full variable domain is DAGVTQSPTHLIKTRGQQVTLRCSPISGHKSVSWYQQVLGQGPQFIFQYYEKEERGRGNFPDRFSARQFPNYSSELNVNALLLGDSALYLCASSRTGTGNQPQHFGDGTRLSIL.

This clone was seen more than once but under ten times. The rearrangement links TRBV7-9 to TRBJ1-1; no reliable D call. The germline V gene has CDR1 SEHNR and CDR2 FQNEAQ (reference sequence). Trimming removed 1 base from V and 0 bases from J, with 6 bases in between. This CDR3 has 14 amino acids. The CDR3 loop is CASSLEAVNTEAFF. DNA for the CDR3: TGTGCCAGCAGCTTAGAAGCAGTGAACACTGAAGCTTTCTTT.